The rows below give T cell receptor beta chains drawn from one sample of a study of Graves' ophthalmopathy and Graves' hyperthyroidism. TCRdb recomputed calls from the multiplex PCR reads with MiXCR, one row per CDR3 protein. The sample has about 220,000 distinct CDR3 sequences, around a fifth seen once; the top ten hold roughly 44%. Sequenced sample: peripheral blood. Every receptor here comes from a woman in her forties or fifties with Graves' ophthalmopathy. Both conserved end residues are part of each CDR3. The D gene is left open where the match is weak. Not every row has a clone size; where given, it reads once, few, many or a size class.

TRBV20-1	TRBJ1-2	TRBD1	many	TGCAGTGCTAGTGGGACAGGCTTAAACTATGGCTACACCTTC	CSASGTGLNYGYTF
TRBV11-2	TRBJ1-1	.	many	TGTGCCAGCAGCAAGGACCAGGGGACTGAAGCTTTCTTT	CASSKDQGTEAFF
TRBV30	TRBJ1-3	.	many	TGTGCCTGCGACAGGAGCAGGGGCACCATATATTTT	CACDRSRGTIYF
TRBV5-1	TRBJ2-7	TRBD2	many	TGCGCCAGCAGCGTGGGACTAGCGGGAGGATTGGGAATCAACGAGCAGTACTTC	CASSVGLAGGLGINEQYF
TRBV5-1	TRBJ2-5	TRBD1	few	TGCGCCAGCAGCGCGACAGGGGGAAACCAAGAGACCCAGTACTTC	CASSATGGNQETQYF
TRBV28	TRBJ2-7	.	few	TGTGCCAGCAGACCTCCCCTGGACAGTCCCCCCTACGAGCAGTACTTC	CASRPPLDSPPYEQYF
TRBV4-2	TRBJ1-2	.	.	TGTGCCAGCAGCCGAGGGGAAAGGGCAGGCAACTATGGCTACACCTTC	CASSRGERAGNYGYTF
TRBV15	TRBJ2-7	.	many	TGTGCCACCAGCACAAGGGTCCACGAGCAGTACTTC	CATSTRVHEQYF
TRBV20-1	TRBJ2-5	TRBD2	many	TGCAGTGCTAGCCACCGGACTAGCGGATTGGGAGAGACCCAGTACTTC	CSASHRTSGLGETQYF
TRBV24-1	TRBJ2-5	.	many	TGTGCCACAGCCCAGCAGGAGACCCAGTACTTC	CATAQQETQYF
TRBV6-1	TRBJ2-7	TRBD2	.	TGTGCCAGCAGTCGACTAGCGGCACGTGCCTACGAGCAGTACTTC	CASSRLAARAYEQYF
TRBV5-1	TRBJ1-2	.	many	TGCGCCAGCAGCTTGGAGGCCAGACCCGAGGGGAGTGGCTACACCTTC	CASSLEARPEGSGYTF
TRBV28	TRBJ1-1	TRBD1	few	TGTGCCAGCAGTTTGAAGGGGGCGTTTACGGGGGAAGCTTTCTTT	CASSLKGAFTGEAFF
TRBV10-3	TRBJ2-2	.	many	TGTGCCATAAGGGACTTCAACACCGGGGAGCTGTTTTTT	CAIRDFNTGELFF
TRBV27	TRBJ2-5	.	many	TGTGCCAGCAGTGAAGGACAGAACCAAGAGACCCAGTACTTC	CASSEGQNQETQYF
TRBV29-1	TRBJ2-7	.	many	TGCAGCGTTGCCGCATCCTACGAGCAGTACTTC	CSVAASYEQYF
TRBV12-3/TRBV12-4	TRBJ2-3	TRBD1	many	TGTGCCAGCAGTACGACAGGGGATACGCAGTATTTT	CASSTTGDTQYF
TRBV2	TRBJ2-2	.	.	TGTGCCAGCAGTGTCTTGACAGGGAACACCGGGGAGCTGTTTTTT	CASSVLTGNTGELFF
TRBV28	TRBJ1-5	.	many	TGTGCCAGCAGTTTAGGTTATGGTGGGAGCAATCAGCCCCAGCATTTT	CASSLGYGGSNQPQHF
TRBV6-1	TRBJ2-7	.	.	TGTGCCAGCAGCCCCCGGACAGTCGAGGGCGAGCAGTACTTC	CASSPRTVEGEQYF
TRBV7-3	TRBJ1-6	.	many	TGTGCCAGCAGCAGAGACACTTCTTCACCCCTCCACTTT	CASSRDTSSPLHF
TRBV7-6	TRBJ2-7	.	many	TGTGCCAGCAGCTTAGGACTGACTGCCGAGCAGTACTTC	CASSLGLTAEQYF
TRBV27	TRBJ2-2	TRBD1	few	TGTGCCAGCAGTCCATGGGCACAGGGGACCACCGGGGAGCTGTTTTTT	CASSPWAQGTTGELFF
TRBV28	TRBJ2-7	.	many	TGTGCCAGCGGCCCCCGGGGACCCTACGAGCAGTACTTC	CASGPRGPYEQYF
TRBV20-1	TRBJ2-7	TRBD2	many	TGCAGTGCTAGGATTTCCGGGACTAGCTACGCCGAGCAGTACTTC	CSARISGTSYAEQYF
TRBV2	TRBJ2-5	TRBD2	many	TGTGCCAGCAGGAGGGGACTAGCGGGACGTCAAGAGACCCAGTACTTC	CASRRGLAGRQETQYF
TRBV3-1	TRBJ2-7	.	.	TGTGCCAGCAGCCAAGGGTCGGAGCGGGACGAGCAGTACTTC	CASSQGSERDEQYF
TRBV7-9	TRBJ1-1	.	many	TGTGCCAGCAGGTCAGGGGCTAGGACGGGCACTGAAGCTTTCTTT	CASRSGARTGTEAFF
TRBV12-3/TRBV12-4	TRBJ1-2	.	many	TGTGCCAGCAGTCCGAGGGGCTCAGGGGGCTACACCTTC	CASSPRGSGGYTF
TRBV6-5	TRBJ1-1	.	many	TGTGCCAGCAGTTACTCGACGCGTGGTGAAGCTTTCTTT	CASSYSTRGEAFF
TRBV4-1	TRBJ2-3	.	.	TGCGCCAGCAGCCAAGATTCTCGGGATACAGATACGCAGTATTTT	CASSQDSRDTDTQYF
TRBV20-1	TRBJ2-7	TRBD1	many	TGCAGTGCTAGGACTCCGGGGACAGGGTCCTACGAGCAGTACTTC	CSARTPGTGSYEQYF
TRBV5-1	TRBJ1-1	.	.	TGCGCCAGCAGCTTTTACAGGTCAAACACTGAAGCTTTCTTT	CASSFYRSNTEAFF
TRBV29-1	TRBJ2-7	TRBD1	many	TGCAGCGTGGGACAGGGCCCCTCCTACGAGCAGTACTTC	CSVGQGPSYEQYF
TRBV12-3/TRBV12-4	TRBJ2-5	.	once	TGTGCCAGCAGTCCCGGGGGGCTCCAAGAGACCCAGTACTTC	CASSPGGLQETQYF
TRBV19	TRBJ1-1	TRBD1	many	TGTGCCAGTACCGGGACAGGGGACACTGAAGCTTTCTTT	CASTGTGDTEAFF
TRBV5-1	TRBJ2-5	TRBD1	many	TGCGCCAGCAGCTTGGAAGGGACAGGTCAAACATCCCAGTACTTC	CASSLEGTGQTSQYF
TRBV27	TRBJ1-6	.	.	TGTGCCAGCAGGCACTACACAGGGCTTTCGGATTCACCCCTCCACTTT	CASRHYTGLSDSPLHF
TRBV9	TRBJ1-5	.	many	TGTGCCAGCAGCGTGGACAGCGGAAGGGGATCGCCCCAGCATTTT	CASSVDSGRGSPQHF
TRBV12-3/TRBV12-4	TRBJ1-1	.	many	TGTGCCAGCACCCCATGGGAGAACACTGAAGCTTTCTTT	CASTPWENTEAFF
TRBV3-1	TRBJ2-5	.	many	TGTGCCAGCAGCCCCCCCCGAGGAGAGACCCAGTACTTC	CASSPPRGETQYF
TRBV5-1	TRBJ2-7	.	many	TGCGCCAGCAGCTTGGCTAGGGAACCCTATTTGACCGAGCAGTACTTC	CASSLAREPYLTEQYF
TRBV27	TRBJ2-7	.	few	TGTGCCAGCGGAACAGGGTACCCCGAGCAGTACTTC	CASGTGYPEQYF
TRBV28	TRBJ1-2	TRBD1	.	TGTGCCAGCAGTCATGGACAGGGTCTAATGAACACCTTC	CASSHGQGLMNTF
TRBV4-1	TRBJ2-5	.	many	TGCGCCAGCAGCCGAGGGCCAGAGACCCAGTACTTC	CASSRGPETQYF
TRBV27	TRBJ2-7	.	.	TGTGTTAGCAGGGGTATGCCCTACGAGCAGTACTTC	CVSRGMPYEQYF
TRBV27	TRBJ1-2	.	many	TGTGCCAGCAGTTCTCGACAGACTTATGGCTACACCTTC	CASSSRQTYGYTF
TRBV6-4	TRBJ2-2	TRBD1	.	TGTGCCAGCAGTGACTCCGGACAGGGAGACACCGGGGAGCTGTTTTTT	CASSDSGQGDTGELFF
TRBV27	TRBJ2-2	TRBD2	.	TGTGCCAGCAGACCGGGGGGCAGCGGGAGGCTCACCGGGGAGCTGTTTTTT	CASRPGGSGRLTGELFF
TRBV28	TRBJ2-5	.	many	TGTGCCAGCAGCCAAAAAATCTTGATGGGGGAGACCCAGTACTTC	CASSQKILMGETQYF
TRBV19	TRBJ2-7	TRBD2	.	TGTGCCAGTAGTATGAGCGGGGCCGGTCGAGAGCAGTACTTC	CASSMSGAGREQYF
TRBV12-3/TRBV12-4	TRBJ2-7	.	many	TGTGCCAGCAACAAAGCGGGTTCCTACGAGCAGTACTTC	CASNKAGSYEQYF